The following is a T cell receptor (beta chain) sequence with its context. Its specificity is unknown. With V trimmed by 11 bases and J by 0 bases, 9 bases remained unmatched. Per the germline V gene, CDR1 is MNHEY and CDR2 is SVGAGI. This CDR3 comprises 14 residues. The data stem from a study of CD8+ T cells in alopecia areata. Reverse transcription of extracted RNA yielded cDNA, which provided the sequencing template. The table came from immunoSEQ multiplex PCR; TCRdb's copy has only in-frame clones and leaves some out. The table has 130,000 or so clones, 45% to 50% seen once. Study observations and caveats: Lesional scalp displayed greater clonality than normal scalp, most notably in alopecia totalis/universalis. When scalp samples are sequenced, resident alphabeta T cells of normal skin are also captured.

Material: CD8+ T cells sorted from blood, obtained at week 0. The TCR sequence derives from a human donor with alopecia areata. The chain joins TRBV6-5 to TRBJ2-7; 8 nucleotides agree with TRBD2. The CDR3 sequence: CAVSGGASSYEQYF. Written as DNA, the CDR3 is TGTGCCGTCTCGGGGGGGGCAAGCTCCTACGAGCAGTACTTC.